What follows is one T cell receptor beta chain and its context. There is no known antigen for this receptor. No base quality values were provided; no much bigger clone lies one nucleotide off. The data were obtained in a study of shared clonotypes between healthy human individuals (TCRdb year 2020). In the study overall: The cohort comprised a couple of women and a few men aged 18 to 49 years. Between about 0.85 and 10 billion PBMCs per donor were obtained by leukapheresis. Libraries were prepared and TCR repertoires were sequenced by different laboratories using diverse techniques, in order to increase sequencing depth and limit assay-specific biases. The study deeply sequenced blood TCR repertoires of five healthy adults to estimate repertoire size and the extent of clonotype sharing between individuals. For each donor, CD4 naive and CD4 memory were each given three plates, CD8 naive was given two plates, and CD8 memory was given one plate.

Using the deep immunoSEQ assay, multiplex PCR amplified TCR CDR3 regions from genomic DNA. Extracted genomic DNA from each cell subset was distributed evenly across all wells of several immunoSEQ 96-well plates, and each plate was treated as a replicate. Each replicate PCR for sorted subsets received around 210 ng genomic DNA, equal to some 32,000 T cell genomes. The purified libraries were quantified using a Qubit 3.0 fluorometer, sized with a Bioanalyzer 2100, and then quantified again using the KAPA Library Quantification kit. Each immunoSEQ 96-well plate was sequenced on its own single-read 150-cycle Illumina NextSeq 550 flow cell. As for the authors' bioinformatics: Because only junctional sequences without quality scores were contained in the immunoSEQ output, filtering matching that applied to full-length reads could not be performed. Sequences were annotated with PyIR, a Python wrapper for IgBLAST v1.9, using IMGT germline references to assign V/J genes and CDR3. Reads were removed for weak V/J assignments (E-value above 1e-6), missing CDR3, stop codons, out-of-frame junctions, or ambiguous translated residues. A V3J clonotype was defined by an identical inferred V gene, J gene, and CDR3 amino acid sequence. The percentage overlap between two repertoires was calculated by dividing the number of shared unique clonotypes by the size of the smaller repertoire. Three approaches were used to assess repertoire richness: RTK rarefaction, the Chao1 estimator, and Recon v2.1 estimates of unobserved clonotypes. Generation probabilities were computed with OLGA for all TCRbeta clonotypes obtained by the gDNA method from a handful of donors. TCRdb provides this immuneACCESS table in a form limited to in-frame rearrangements. Some clones are lacking; in checked studies, under half of them reflect an unresolved V gene, and why the rest are absent is not known. V and J calls and clone size are given by that table; D and trimming were obtained from the DNA. In this sample the table shows about 580,000 clones, roughly 98% of which occur a single time. The top ten clonotypes cover 0.3% of the sample.

On the study overall, not on this receptor specifically: Compared with non-shared clonotypes, the clonotypes found in all four sorted-subset donors had higher generation probabilities. The genetic and exposure-history diversity represented was limited by the small number of donors. Pairwise subsampling indicated that sequencing depth was expected to affect the degree of clonotype sharing among donors. About 5% of naive CD4, roughly 3.6% of naive CD8, roughly 2.4% of memory CD4, and 0.35% to 0.5% of memory CD8 clonotypes were shared across four donors. Only blood was sampled, and tissue TCR repertoires likely differ from those in blood. Incomplete sequencing was indicated by rarefaction of sorted-subset datasets, despite the large sequencing depth. Larger estimated clonotype richness was generally found for naive subsets than for memory subsets.

CD8 naive samples were CD45RO-negative cells positively selected for CCR7, giving a CD45RA+CCR7+ population that excluded TemRA cells. The donors were healthy, HIV-negative adults who had no recently reported acute infections or vaccinations. Every donor was a Caucasian adult living in Nashville, Tennessee, USA. Blood was collected by leukapheresis, and PBMCs were isolated by Ficoll-Histopaque density gradient centrifugation and then cryopreserved in liquid nitrogen vapor phase. Purity and quantity of every magnetically sorted T cell population were checked by analytical flow cytometry. Genomic DNA was isolated from every sorted fraction and measured by UV absorbance on a Nanodrop 2000c. The source of this sequence is a man aged 25 to 40 in good health. The sequencing input was naive CD8+ T cells sorted from blood. The cell subset or site label on this specimen signifies: CD45RA+CCR7+.

The sequenced DNA: TGTGCCAGCAGTTTATTGGAGAATCACGAGCAGTACTTC. Its protein reads: CASSLLENHEQYF. This chain is built from TRBV28 and TRBJ2-7, with the D gene not confidently named. The CDR3 spans 13 residues, from the cysteine through the phenylalanine. Only the CDR3 DNA stays, 39 bases, in frame from base 1. CDR1 MDHEN and CDR2 SYDVKM are derived from the germline V gene. V gives up 1 base and J gives up 5 bases, and the segment between their germline ends measures 9 bases.